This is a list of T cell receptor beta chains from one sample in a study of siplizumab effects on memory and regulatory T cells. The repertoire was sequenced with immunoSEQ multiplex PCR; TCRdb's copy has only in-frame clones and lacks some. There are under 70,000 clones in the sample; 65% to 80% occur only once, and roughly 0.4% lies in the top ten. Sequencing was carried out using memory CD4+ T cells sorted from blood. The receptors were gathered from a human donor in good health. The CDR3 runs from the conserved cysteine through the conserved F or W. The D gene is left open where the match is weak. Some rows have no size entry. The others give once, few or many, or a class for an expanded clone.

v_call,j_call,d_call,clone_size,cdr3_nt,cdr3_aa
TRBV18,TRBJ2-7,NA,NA,TGTGCCAGCTCACAAGCTCAAGGGGCGGATTACGAGCAGTACTTC,CASSQAQGADYEQYF
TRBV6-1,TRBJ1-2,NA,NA,TGTGCCAGCATTTCAGCCCAGGGGTACTATGGCTACACCTTC,CASISAQGYYGYTF
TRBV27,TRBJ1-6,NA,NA,TGTGCCAGCAGATTAGATATGGGCGGTTCACCCCTCCACTTT,CASRLDMGGSPLHF
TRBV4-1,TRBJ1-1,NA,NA,TGCGCCAGCAGCCAAGACGGGGGGGACACTGAAGCTTTCTTT,CASSQDGGDTEAFF
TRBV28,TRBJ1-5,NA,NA,TGTGCCAGCAGTCCACTCGCGGTCGGCCGTTATAGCAATCAGCCCCAGCATTTT,CASSPLAVGRYSNQPQHF
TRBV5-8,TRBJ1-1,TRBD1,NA,TGTGCCAGCAGCTTGGACAGGGGCACTGAAGCTTTCTTT,CASSLDRGTEAFF
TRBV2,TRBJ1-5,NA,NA,TGTGCCAGCAGTGTGTGGGAGGGAAGCAATCAGCCCCAGCATTTT,CASSVWEGSNQPQHF
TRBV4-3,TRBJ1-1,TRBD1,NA,TGCGCCAGCAGCCTCGGACAGGGGGTGAACACTGAAGCTTTCTTT,CASSLGQGVNTEAFF
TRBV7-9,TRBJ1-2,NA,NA,TGTGCCAGCAGTTCGGGCTATGGCTACACCTTC,CASSSGYGYTF
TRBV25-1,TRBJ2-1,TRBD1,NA,TGTGCCAGCAGCCCGGATGGGGACAGGGGGTTAAATGAGCAGTTCTTC,CASSPDGDRGLNEQFF
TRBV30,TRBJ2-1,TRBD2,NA,TGTGCCTGGACTCTGAGACTAGCGGGATACAATGAGCAGTTCTTC,CAWTLRLAGYNEQFF
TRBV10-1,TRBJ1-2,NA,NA,TGCGCCAGCAGTGAATTCAGGGCTCGTGGCTACACCTTC,CASSEFRARGYTF
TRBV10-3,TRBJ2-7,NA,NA,TGTGCCATCAGTGACCAAGAGGGACTCTACGAGCAGTACTTC,CAISDQEGLYEQYF
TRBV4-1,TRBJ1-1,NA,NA,TGCGCCAGCAGCTCCCCCTCAGGGCGGAACACTGAAGCTTTCTTT,CASSSPSGRNTEAFF
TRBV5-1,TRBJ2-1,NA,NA,TGCGCCAGCAGCTCCGGCTCCATGCCTGAGCAGTTCTTC,CASSSGSMPEQFF
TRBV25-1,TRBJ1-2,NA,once,TGTGCCAGCAGGGGAGGATGGGGGGGTGGCTACACCTTC,CASRGGWGGGYTF
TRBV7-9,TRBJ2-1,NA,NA,TGTGCCAGCAGCATGACCAAGAGGTTTGCACAGGGAAACAATGAGCAGTTCTTC,CASSMTKRFAQGNNEQFF
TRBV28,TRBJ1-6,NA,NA,TGTGCCAGCACCTCTACTTATAATTCACCCCTCCACTTT,CASTSTYNSPLHF
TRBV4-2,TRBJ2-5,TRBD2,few,TGTGCCAGCAGCCAAGATTTATCAGGCGGGGGGGTCTCAGGGACCCAGTACTTC,CASSQDLSGGGVSGTQYF
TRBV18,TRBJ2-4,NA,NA,TGTGCCAGCTCAGACTCTCAGGGAAACATTCAGTACTTC,CASSDSQGNIQYF
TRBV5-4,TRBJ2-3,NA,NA,TGTGCCAGCAGCTCGATAACTACAGATACGCAGTATTTT,CASSSITTDTQYF
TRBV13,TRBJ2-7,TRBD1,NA,TGTGCCAGCAGCTCCCGACAGGGGCGGAACGAGCAGTACTTC,CASSSRQGRNEQYF
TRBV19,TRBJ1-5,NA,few,TGTGCCAGTAGTAAAGGCTCCTATAGCAATCAGCCCCAGCATTTT,CASSKGSYSNQPQHF
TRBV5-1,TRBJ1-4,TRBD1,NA,TGCGCCAGCAGAGGCCAGGGGGGCGCAACTAATGAAAAACTGTTTTTT,CASRGQGGATNEKLFF